This is a list of T cell receptor beta chains from one sample in a study of CD4 T cells in relation to SARS-CoV-2 and coronaviruses. The method was immunoSEQ multiplex PCR; TCRdb's version includes in-frame clones alone and lacks a portion of them. The sample yields 20,000 or so clones, about 80% seen once. These TCRs are of unknown antigen specificity. The source material was CD4+ T cells from PBMCs, cultured in vitro. The receptors shown here come from a human donor in good health. CDR3s include the opening cysteine and the closing phenylalanine or tryptophan. A D gene is named only where the DNA matches it firmly.

j_call v_call d_call cdr3_nt cdr3_aa
TRBJ2-5 TRBV6-2/TRBV6-3 . TGTGCCAGCAGTCTCGGACTGGGGTGGAAAGAGACCCAGTACTTC CASSLGLGWKETQYF
TRBJ2-3 TRBV3-1/TRBV3-2 . TGTGCCAGCAGCCAAGATTGGGCGGAGAACACAGATACGCAGTATTTT CASSQDWAENTDTQYF
TRBJ2-2 TRBV6-4 TRBD1 TGTGCCAGCAGCGCAGGACAGGACACCGGGGAGCTGTTTTTT CASSAGQDTGELFF
TRBJ1-5 TRBV18 TRBD1 TGTGCCAGCTCACCTGGAAACAGGGGGGACAATCAGCCCCAGCATTTT CASSPGNRGDNQPQHF
TRBJ2-1 TRBV11-2 . TGTGCCAGCAGCTTAGGGGGGGCTCCTGGCGGGAGTAGGAATGAGCAGTTCTTC CASSLGGAPGGSRNEQFF
TRBJ1-2 TRBV2 . TGTGCCAGCAGCGCATTGCAGGGGAACTATGGCTACACCTTC CASSALQGNYGYTF
TRBJ2-1 TRBV24-1 TRBD2 TGTGCCACTCAACTAGCGGGAGGTTTTGGTGAGCAGTTCTTC CATQLAGGFGEQFF
TRBJ2-7 TRBV7-3 TRBD1 TGTGCCACTAAGAGAGGACAGGCTTTGTCCTACGAGCAGTACTTC CATKRGQALSYEQYF
TRBJ2-6 TRBV2 . TGTGCCAGCAGTGAATTTCCCCAGGGTTACTCTGGGGCCAACGTCCTGACTTTC CASSEFPQGYSGANVLTF
TRBJ1-2 TRBV4-2 . TGTGCCAGCAGCCGGGAACAGGGTAACTATGGCTACACCTTC CASSREQGNYGYTF
TRBJ1-1 TRBV9 . TGTGCCAGCAGCGTAGGGACAGCAAACACTGAAGCTTTCTTT CASSVGTANTEAFF
TRBJ2-3 TRBV30 TRBD1 TGTGCCTGGACGTCTGGGACAGGTCTCACAGATACGCAGTATTTT CAWTSGTGLTDTQYF
TRBJ1-6 TRBV27 . TGTGCCAGCAGGGGGACCCGCTCCTATAATTCACCCCTCCACTTT CASRGTRSYNSPLHF
TRBJ1-5 TRBV19 . TGTGCCAGTAGTATAGGGGTTACAGGGCTTTACAATCAGCCCCAGCATTTT CASSIGVTGLYNQPQHF
TRBJ2-1 TRBV3-1/TRBV3-2 . TGTGCCAGCAGCCAAGGGACGGTTAGGGATGAGCAGTTCTTC CASSQGTVRDEQFF
TRBJ1-1 TRBV10-3 TRBD1 TGTGCCCTCCGGACAGGGGAAGTAAGCACTGAAGCTTTCTTT CALRTGEVSTEAFF
TRBJ2-3 TRBV5-1 . TGCGCCAGCAGCTTGGTGCCAGGGGCCCCCACAGATACGCAGTATTTT CASSLVPGAPTDTQYF
TRBJ2-5 TRBV30 . TGTGCCTGGAGTAGGGACACCCAAGCGACCCAGTACTTC CAWSRDTQATQYF
TRBJ1-5 TRBV12-3/TRBV12-4 . TGTGCCAGCAGCCTAGGGGGGGATCAGCCCCAGCATTTT CASSLGGDQPQHF
TRBJ1-2 TRBV28 . TGTGCCAGCAGTTTTGGCGGGGACGGCTACACCTTC CASSFGGDGYTF
TRBJ2-1 TRBV24-1 TRBD2 TGTGCCACCAGTGACACCCCGGGACTAGGACGCAATGAGCAGTTCTTC CATSDTPGLGRNEQFF
TRBJ2-1 TRBV5-1 TRBD2 TGCGCCAGCAGCTTGAGGGCTAGCGGGAGGCTCGGAGACAATGAGCAGTTCTTC CASSLRASGRLGDNEQFF
TRBJ2-3 TRBV21-1 . TGTGCCAGCAGCAGGGGCGCCACAGATACGCAGTATTTT CASSRGATDTQYF
TRBJ2-1 TRBV15 . TGTGCCACCAGCGGGGACTTAATCTCCTACAATGAGCAGTTCTTC CATSGDLISYNEQFF
TRBJ2-2 TRBV10-3 TRBD1 TGTGCCATCAGTGGCCGGGACAGGGCTGACGGGGAGCTGTTTTTT CAISGRDRADGELFF
TRBJ2-2 TRBV6-5 . TGTGCCAGCAAGGGGCGCATACACGGCTCGGGGGAGCTGTTTTTT CASKGRIHGSGELFF
TRBJ2-7 TRBV12-3/TRBV12-4 . TGTGCCAGCAGTCCGGGATCCTACGAGCAGTACTTC CASSPGSYEQYF
TRBJ1-2 TRBV5-5 . TGTGCCAGCAGCCCGGACGGGGCCTATGGCTACACCTTC CASSPDGAYGYTF
TRBJ2-7 TRBV11-2 TRBD1 TGTGCCAGCAGCCCCCCGACGGGGACAGGCCGCTACGAGCAGTACTTC CASSPPTGTGRYEQYF
TRBJ2-7 TRBV12-3/TRBV12-4 . TGTGCCAGCACCACCGGATCCCTCCACGAGCAGTACTTC CASTTGSLHEQYF
TRBJ1-1 TRBV2 . TGTGCCACCACCCCGGATTCGGGGTTCAACACTGAAGCTTTCTTT CATTPDSGFNTEAFF
TRBJ1-5 TRBV2 . TGTGCCAGCAGACCTCGGAGGGATAATAGCAATCAGCCCCAGCATTTT CASRPRRDNSNQPQHF
TRBJ2-7 TRBV5-1 . TGCGCCAGCAGCTTGGAGCGGCAAGTCTACGAGCAGTACTTC CASSLERQVYEQYF
TRBJ1-1 TRBV4-1 . TGCGCCAGCAGCCAAGGCAGGGTGGCTGTTGAAGCTTTCTTT CASSQGRVAVEAFF
TRBJ1-2 TRBV6-2/TRBV6-3 . TGTGCCAGCAGTACCCGCGAGTTCTATGGCTACACCTTC CASSTREFYGYTF
TRBJ2-7 TRBV9 TRBD1 TGTGCCAGCAGCGTTTTATCAGGGGGAAGTCAGTACGAGCAGTACTTC CASSVLSGGSQYEQYF
TRBJ2-1 TRBV10-2 . TGCGCCAGCAGTGAGGTGGGCGGTGAGCAGTTCTTC CASSEVGGEQFF
TRBJ2-2 TRBV19 . TGTGCCAGTAGTAACCGGAACACCGGGGAGCTGTTTTTT CASSNRNTGELFF
TRBJ1-1 TRBV30 . TGTGCCTGGAGTCAATTGAGGGTGATGAACACTGAAGCTTTCTTT CAWSQLRVMNTEAFF